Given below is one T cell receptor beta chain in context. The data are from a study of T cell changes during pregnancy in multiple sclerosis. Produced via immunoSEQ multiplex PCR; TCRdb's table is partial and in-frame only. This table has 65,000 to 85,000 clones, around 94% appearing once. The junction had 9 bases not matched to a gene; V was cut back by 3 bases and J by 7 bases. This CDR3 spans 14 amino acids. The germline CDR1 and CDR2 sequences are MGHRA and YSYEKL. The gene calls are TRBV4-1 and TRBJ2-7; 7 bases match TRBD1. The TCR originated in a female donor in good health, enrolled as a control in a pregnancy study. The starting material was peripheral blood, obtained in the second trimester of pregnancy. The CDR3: CASSQVTGAGEQYF. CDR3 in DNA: TGCGCCAGCAGCCAGGTTACAGGGGCAGGGGAGCAGTACTTC.